A single sample is the source of the 25 T cell receptor beta chains below, sequenced in a study of multiple sclerosis patients with progressive multifocal leukoencephalopathy (dated by TCRdb to the late 2010s). Library preparation was by the immunoSEQ multiplex PCR assay. Imported from immuneACCESS, the table was reduced by TCRdb to in-frame sequences with V and J called. These copies leave out some clones; in studies compared against another copy, an unresolved V gene accounts for under half, and the cause of the remainder is not known. This sample comprises tens of thousands of clones, just under 90% of them detected only once. Together, the top ten hold approximately 1.5% of the sample. The time point label, read with the paper, signifies: 5 to 6 months of natalizumab therapy. Explained via the paper, the treatment or condition label denotes: on natalizumab therapy at sampling. The sequencing used PBMCs, collected from a patient treated with natalizumab. Source of these receptors: a human donor with multiple sclerosis.

For the CDR3, the DNA is TGTGCCAGCAGCTTGGGTTTCAATGAGCAGTTCTTC. It specifies CASSLGFNEQFF. This chain connects TRBV5-6 to TRBJ2-1; D is uncertain. Trimming removed 0 bases from V and 6 bases from J, with 4 bases in between. Germline assignment: CDR1 SGHDT and CDR2 YYEEEE. This CDR3 spans 12 amino acids.

The chain has TRBV4-1 and TRBJ1-2, with a tentative D call TRBD1 (5 bases). Germline values: CDR1 MGHRA, CDR2 YSYEKL. The CDR3 contains 13 residues. V was clipped by 4 bases and J by 3 bases, with 9 bases between them. The CDR3 reads CASSLDTYYGYTF. The CDR3 nucleotides read TGCGCCAGCAGCCTGGACACCTACTATGGCTACACCTTC.

The V gene is TRBV4-3, the J gene TRBJ1-2; D gene unclear. V gave up 0 bases and J gave up 4 bases, with 15 bases separating them. CDR1 LGHNA and CDR2 YSLEER come from the germline V gene. The CDR3 totals 16 residues. CDR3 in DNA: TGCGCCAGCAGCCAAGATCGCTTCGGGAGTCCCTATGGCTACACCTTC. Amino acids: CASSQDRFGSPYGYTF.

The CDR3 is CASSQEGYWDEQFF. The CDR3, as DNA: TGTGCCAGCAGCCAAGAAGGTTATTGGGATGAGCAGTTCTTC. The V call is TRBV14, the J call TRBJ2-1, with unresolved D. Deletions cut 0 bases from V and 8 bases from J, with 11 bases between. CDR3 length: 14 residues. The germline CDR1 and CDR2 sequences are SGHDN and FVKESK.

V and J are TRBV7-8 and TRBJ2-5; D is tentatively TRBD1 or TRBD2 (5 bases each). The germline V and J ends were trimmed by 1 base and 5 bases, with 11 bases remaining between them. The CDR3 loop spans 14 amino acids. Germline CDR1 reads SGHVS; CDR2 reads FQNEAQ. CDR3 region: CASSLDLGVETQYF. The CDR3 nucleotides read TGTGCCAGCAGCTTAGATCTGGGGGTGGAGACCCAGTACTTC. Looking up the rest from reference TRBV7-8 and TRBJ2-5 gives the full variable domain: GAGVSQSPRYKVAKRGQDVALRCDPISGHVSLFWYQQALGQGPEFLTYFQNEAQLDKSGLPSDRFFAERPEGSVSTLKIQRTQQEDSAVYLCASSLDLGVETQYFGPGTRLLVL.

The J gene is TRBJ2-5, the V gene TRBV12-2; TRBD2 is the table's D call and was not checked against the DNA. The closer fit of TRBJ2-7 to the DNA end suggests the J call may be wrong. TRBV12-2 is classified as a pseudogene. The CDR3 consists of 13 residues. CDR3 protein: CASRWRECDEQYF. As DNA, the CDR3 is TGTGCAAGTCGCTGGCGGGAGTGCGACGAGCAGTACTTC.

J is TRBJ2-7 and V is TRBV5-1; D tentatively reads TRBD1 or TRBD2 (5 bases each). The germline gives CDR1 SGHRS, CDR2 YFSETQ. This CDR3 is built from 14 residues. V lost 4 bases and J lost 12, with 23 bases in between. The CDR3, as DNA: TGCGCCAGCAGCGTCCGGGACCCTCTCCTCGACCGGTACTTC. Protein: CASSVRDPLLDRYF.

This sequence joins TRBV19 and TRBJ1-5; D not resolved. The germline V gene has CDR1 LNHDA and CDR2 SQIVND (reference sequence). The CDR3 runs to 12 residues. V was pared by 4 bases and J by 5 bases, with 6 bases between. The CDR3 loop is CASSTLDQPQHF. CDR3 sequence (DNA): TGTGCCAGTAGTACCTTAGATCAGCCCCAGCATTTT.

The rearrangement links TRBV15 to TRBJ1-2; D might be TRBD1 (5 bases). CDR1 and CDR2 from the germline V gene are LNHNV and YYDKDF (reference sequence). Deletions cut 4 bases from V and 7 bases from J, with 19 bases between. The CDR3 has 15 amino acids. This chain's CDR3 is CATSIERGSASGYTF. The CDR3 region has the DNA TGTGCCACCAGCATTGAGCGGGGGTCGGCTAGTGGCTACACCTTC.

The chain carries TRBV19 and TRBJ1-2; 7 bases line up with TRBD1. Per germline, CDR1 LNHDA and CDR2 SQIVND (reference sequence). The V gene end was trimmed by 6 bases and the J gene end by 5 bases; junction bases not matched to a gene: 9. The CDR3 totals 14 residues. The CDR3 protein is CASSEGQHLYGYTF. The DNA of the CDR3 is TGTGCCAGTAGCGAGGGACAGCACCTTTATGGCTACACCTTC.

The chain joins TRBV7-2 to TRBJ2-7, with D perhaps TRBD1 or TRBD2 (6 bases each). CDR1 SGHTA and CDR2 FQGNSA come from the germline V gene. The CDR3 has 14 amino acids. The V end was cut by 3 bases, the J end by 2 bases, with 11 bases between. The CDR3 protein is CASSFTRGPYEQYF. CDR3 in DNA: TGTGCCAGCAGCTTCACCCGGGGGCCCTACGAGCAGTACTTC.

This clone was found once. V usage is TRBV25-1 and J usage is TRBJ2-7; 7 bases agree with TRBD1. CDR3 size: 10 residues. Germline CDR1 is MGHDK and CDR2 is SYGVNS. The J segment lost 6 bases and the V segment lost 11 bases, leaving 4 bases of the junction unmatched. In DNA, the CDR3 is TGTGCCCCAAGGACAGGCGAGCAGTACTTC. It yields the protein CAPRTGEQYF.

This rearrangement joins TRBV6-5 to TRBJ1-5, with 7 bases fitting TRBD1. Trimming cost V 4 bases and J 0 bases; bases outside gene matches: 3. CDR1 MNHEY and CDR2 SVGAGI come from the germline V gene. The CDR3 contains 15 residues. CDR3 in amino acids: CASSSTGYSNQPQHF. The CDR3 coding sequence is TGTGCCAGCAGTTCGACAGGGTATAGCAATCAGCCCCAGCATTTT.

The rearrangement links TRBV19 to TRBJ2-7; maybe TRBD1 (5 bases). The CDR3 is made up of 15 amino acids. Between the trimmed V and J ends, which lost 3 bases and 5 bases, there was a span of 17 bases. Germline loops: CDR1 LNHDA, CDR2 SQIVND (reference sequence). CDR3 sequence reads: CASSIGTEDNHEQYF. The CDR3 DNA sequence: TGTGCCAGTAGTATCGGTACAGAGGACAACCACGAGCAGTACTTC.

V is TRBV30 and J is TRBJ1-1; 8 positions match TRBD1. Germline V lookup: CDR1 GTSNPN, CDR2 SVGIG (reference sequence). Losses at the gene ends were 4 bases for V and 5 bases for J; bases not matched to a gene: 9. CDR3 length equals 14 residues. The CDR3 protein is CAWTGQGSGTEAFF. DNA of the CDR3: TGTGCCTGGACTGGACAGGGATCGGGAACTGAAGCTTTCTTT.

This rearrangement joins TRBV4-1 to TRBJ1-2, with D perhaps TRBD1 (6 bases). Germline lookup yields CDR1 MGHRA and CDR2 YSYEKL. The V and J ends lost 1 base and 3 bases respectively, with 9 bases between them. The CDR3 is made up of 14 amino acids. As DNA, the CDR3 is TGCGCCAGCAGCCAAGTTGGACAGTACTATGGCTACACCTTC. Its translation: CASSQVGQYYGYTF.

This clone was seen just once. This chain joins TRBV4-1 and TRBJ2-3; a possible D gene is TRBD2 (5 bases). The V end lost 4 bases, the J end lost 1 base, and 12 bases lay between the germline ends. The CDR3 is made up of 15 amino acids. CDR1 and CDR2 (germline): MGHRA, YSYEKL. CDR3 amino acids: CASSPLQLGTDTQYF. The CDR3 DNA sequence: TGCGCCAGCAGCCCCCTCCAACTAGGCACAGATACGCAGTATTTT.

The chain employs TRBV10-3 and TRBJ2-2; 7 bases align to TRBD2. With V trimmed by 4 bases and J by 4 bases, 6 bases remained unmatched. Germline loops: CDR1 ENHRY, CDR2 SYGVKD. CDR3 length: 15 amino acids. DNA for the CDR3: TGTGCCATCAGTGGGGGGGAGGGCCCCACCGGGGAGCTGTTTTTT. As protein: CAISGGEGPTGELFF.

In regard to this clone: The conserved closing phenylalanine or tryptophan is absent in this CDR3, likely reflecting a read error. V is TRBV18 and J is TRBJ1-3; unclear D gene. Trimming shortened V by 6 bases and J by 5 bases, and 11 bases separated the two germline ends. The CDR3 covers 13 residues. The germline V gene encodes CDR1 KGHSH and CDR2 LQKENI. The CDR3 loop is CASSEDYRNTIYY. The DNA for the CDR3 is TGTGCCAGCTCCGAAGACTACCGAAACACCATATATTAT.

This rearrangement joins TRBV6-5 to TRBJ2-1; the match to TRBD2 covers 9 bases. The CDR3 sequence is 15 residues long. V shed 5 bases and J 6 bases; nucleotides not matched to a gene: 8. The V gene's germline CDR1 is MNHEY and CDR2 SVGAGI. CDR3: CASSRSGTSSNEQFF. CDR3 bases: TGTGCCAGCAGTAGAAGCGGGACTAGCTCCAATGAGCAGTTCTTC.

The chain employs TRBV5-4 and TRBJ2-3, with 12 bases matching TRBD2. This CDR3 is built from 17 residues. V lost 4 bases to trimming and J lost 3 bases; unmatched junction nucleotides: 9. CDR1 SGHNT and CDR2 YYREEE come from the germline V gene (reference sequence). The CDR3 region has the DNA TGTGCCAGCAGCATTAGACTAGCGGGAGTGCAGACAGATACGCAGTATTTT. Amino acids: CASSIRLAGVQTDTQYF.

The rearrangement uses TRBV6-4 and TRBJ2-3, with D possibly matching TRBD2 (6 bases). The CDR3 has 13 amino acids. Germline V gives CDR1 MRHNA, CDR2 SNTAGT. The V end lost 6 bases, the J end lost 8 bases, and 15 bases lay between the germline ends. The chain's CDR3 is CASSEQQGGTQYF. The CDR3 nucleotides are TGTGCCAGCAGCGAGCAGCAGGGAGGTACGCAGTATTTT.

The J gene is TRBJ1-2, the V gene TRBV5-8, with TRBD1 as a possible D gene (6 bases). The germline V gene has CDR1 SGHTS and CDR2 YDEGEE. Trimming shortened V by 4 bases and J by 8 bases, and 15 bases separated the two germline ends. The CDR3 is 13 residues long. CDR3 region: CASSLRGQVGYTF. CDR3 bases: TGTGCCAGCAGCCTCAGGGGCCAAGTGGGCTACACCTTC.

The genes are TRBV19 and TRBJ1-1, with D perhaps TRBD1 (6 bases). CDR1 and CDR2 from the germline V gene are LNHDA and SQIVND (reference sequence). V was clipped by 4 bases and J by 1 base, with 13 bases between them. The CDR3 length is 15 residues. DNA of the CDR3: TGTGCCAGTAGTAAGGGGGACGGAAGGAACACTGAAGCTTTCTTT. Amino acids: CASSKGDGRNTEAFF. Full variable domain (rest looked up from reference TRBV19 and TRBJ1-1): DGGITQSPKYLFRKEGQNVTLSCEQNLNHDAMYWYRQDPGQGLRLIYYSQIVNDFQKGDIAEGYSVSREKKESFPLTVTSAQKNPTAFYLCASSKGDGRNTEAFFGQGTRLTVV.

This clone came up once. This chain connects TRBV6-6 to TRBJ2-7, with no clear D. Germline V gene sequence: CDR1 MNHNY, CDR2 SVGAGI (reference sequence). With 6 bases removed from V and 3 bases from J, the gap between germline ends came to 15 bases. The CDR3 is 14 residues long. CDR3 sequence (DNA): TGTGCCAGCAGCCCCTGGACCAACGTCTACGAGCAGTACTTC. Its translation is CASSPWTNVYEQYF.